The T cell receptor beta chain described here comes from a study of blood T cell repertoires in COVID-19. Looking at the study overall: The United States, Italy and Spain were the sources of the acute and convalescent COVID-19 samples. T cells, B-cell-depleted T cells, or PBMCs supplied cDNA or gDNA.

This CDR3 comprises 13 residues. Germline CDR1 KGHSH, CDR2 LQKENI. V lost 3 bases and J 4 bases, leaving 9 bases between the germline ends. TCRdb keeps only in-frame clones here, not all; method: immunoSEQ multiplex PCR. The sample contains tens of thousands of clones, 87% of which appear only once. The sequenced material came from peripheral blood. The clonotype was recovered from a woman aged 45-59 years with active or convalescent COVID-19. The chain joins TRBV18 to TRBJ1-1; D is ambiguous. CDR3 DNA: TGTGCCAGCTCACCCCAGGAACGCACTGAAGCTTTCTTT. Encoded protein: CASSPQERTEAFF.